This record concerns one T cell receptor (beta chain) sequence. Its antigen is as yet unknown. The sample has other DNA sequences that encode this CDR3 too. This entry belongs to a study of shared clonotypes between healthy human individuals. Across the whole study: A donor's plate count was three for CD4 naive and three for CD4 memory; CD8 naive had two and CD8 memory one. The study's findings and limits: A reduction in generation probabilities was seen for non-shared clonotypes relative to those shared by all four donors. In a few donors, around 5.5% of naive CD4 clonotypes appeared in common.

A split of CD4+ cells into CD45RA+ naive and CD45RA-negative memory subsets was performed. Clones were sequenced by immunoSEQ multiplex PCR, and TCRdb holds only the in-frame ones, with some missing. The repertoire includes around 720,000 clones, around four fifths of them detected once, and 1.5% to 2% sits in the top ten. Material for sequencing was memory CD4+ T cells sorted from blood. Subset meaning: CD45RA-negative fraction. This sequence originates from a young woman in good health.

DNA for the CDR3: TGTGCCAGCAGTGAACAGGGTGGGACTGAAGCTTTCTTT. It codes for CASSEQGGTEAFF. The chain uses TRBV6-1 and TRBJ1-1, with D maybe TRBD1 (5 bases). Germline V gives CDR1 MNHNS, CDR2 SASEGT. The CDR3 runs 13 residues. The V gene lost 2 bases and the J gene lost 5 bases, with 9 bases spanning the gap.